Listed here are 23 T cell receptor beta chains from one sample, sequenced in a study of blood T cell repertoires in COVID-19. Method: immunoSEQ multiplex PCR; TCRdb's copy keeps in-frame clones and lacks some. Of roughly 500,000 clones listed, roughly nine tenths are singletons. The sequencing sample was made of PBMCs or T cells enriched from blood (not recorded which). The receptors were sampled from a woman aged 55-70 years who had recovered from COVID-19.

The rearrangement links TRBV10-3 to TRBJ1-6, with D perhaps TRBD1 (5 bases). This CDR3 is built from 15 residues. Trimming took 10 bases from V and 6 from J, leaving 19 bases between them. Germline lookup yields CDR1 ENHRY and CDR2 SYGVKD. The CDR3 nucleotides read TGTGCCACCGACCCTGTCGGGGGACTTAATTCACCCCTCCACTTT. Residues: CATDPVGGLNSPLHF.

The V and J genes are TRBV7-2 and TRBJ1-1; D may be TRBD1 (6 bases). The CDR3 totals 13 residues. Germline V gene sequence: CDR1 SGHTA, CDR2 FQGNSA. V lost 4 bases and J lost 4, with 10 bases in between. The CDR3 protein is CASSSTGFTEAFF. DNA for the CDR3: TGTGCCAGCAGCTCGACAGGATTCACTGAAGCTTTCTTT.

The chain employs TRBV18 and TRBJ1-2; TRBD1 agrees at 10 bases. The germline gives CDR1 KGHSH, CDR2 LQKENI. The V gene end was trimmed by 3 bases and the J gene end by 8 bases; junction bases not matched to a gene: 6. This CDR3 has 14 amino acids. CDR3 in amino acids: CASSPGQGIYGYTF. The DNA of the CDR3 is TGTGCCAGCTCACCGGGACAGGGGATTTACGGCTACACCTTC.

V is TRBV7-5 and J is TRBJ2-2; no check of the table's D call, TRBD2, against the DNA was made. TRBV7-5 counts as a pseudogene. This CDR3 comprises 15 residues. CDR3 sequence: CARSLFRSSTGELFF. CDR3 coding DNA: TGTGCCAGAAGCTTGTTCCGCTCGAGCACCGGGGAGCTGTTTTTT.

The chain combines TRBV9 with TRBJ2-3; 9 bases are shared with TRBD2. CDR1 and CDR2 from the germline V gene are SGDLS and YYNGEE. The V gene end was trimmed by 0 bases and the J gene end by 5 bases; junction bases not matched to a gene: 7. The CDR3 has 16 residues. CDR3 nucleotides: TGTGCCAGCAGCGTAGCTGAGCGGGGGGTACAAGATACGCAGTATTTT. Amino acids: CASSVAERGVQDTQYF.

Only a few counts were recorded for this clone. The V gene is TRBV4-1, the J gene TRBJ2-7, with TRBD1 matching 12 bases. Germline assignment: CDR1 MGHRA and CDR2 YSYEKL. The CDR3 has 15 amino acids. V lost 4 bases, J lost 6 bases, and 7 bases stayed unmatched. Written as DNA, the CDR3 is TGCGCCAGCAGCCGAGCCGGGACAGGGGGCATCGAGCAGTACTTC. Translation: CASSRAGTGGIEQYF.

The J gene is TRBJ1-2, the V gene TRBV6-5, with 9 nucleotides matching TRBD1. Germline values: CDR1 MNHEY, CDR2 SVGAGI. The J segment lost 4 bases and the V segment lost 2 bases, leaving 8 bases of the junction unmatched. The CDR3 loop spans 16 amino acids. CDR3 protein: CASSYEYPGQGYGYTF. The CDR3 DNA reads TGTGCCAGCAGTTACGAATATCCGGGACAGGGCTATGGCTACACCTTC.

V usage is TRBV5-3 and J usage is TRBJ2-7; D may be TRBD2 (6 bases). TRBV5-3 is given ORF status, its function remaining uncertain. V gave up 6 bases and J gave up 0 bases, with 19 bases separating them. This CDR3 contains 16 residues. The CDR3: CARINPRDSSSYEQYF. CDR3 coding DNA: TGTGCCAGAATCAATCCCCGGGACTCCAGCTCCTACGAGCAGTACTTC.

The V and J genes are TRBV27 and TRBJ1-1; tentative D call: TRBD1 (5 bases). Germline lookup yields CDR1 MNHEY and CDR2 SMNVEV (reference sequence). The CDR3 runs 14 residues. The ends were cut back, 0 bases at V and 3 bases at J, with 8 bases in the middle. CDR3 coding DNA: TGTGCCAGCAGTTTATCTGTAGGGGACACTGAAGCTTTCTTT. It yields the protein CASSLSVGDTEAFF.

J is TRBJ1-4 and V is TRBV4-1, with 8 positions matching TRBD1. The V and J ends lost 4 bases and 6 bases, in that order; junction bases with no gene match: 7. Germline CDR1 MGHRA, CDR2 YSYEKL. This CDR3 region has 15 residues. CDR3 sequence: CASSPGTGPYEKLFF. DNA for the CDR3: TGCGCCAGCAGCCCCGGGACAGGTCCGTATGAAAAACTGTTTTTT.

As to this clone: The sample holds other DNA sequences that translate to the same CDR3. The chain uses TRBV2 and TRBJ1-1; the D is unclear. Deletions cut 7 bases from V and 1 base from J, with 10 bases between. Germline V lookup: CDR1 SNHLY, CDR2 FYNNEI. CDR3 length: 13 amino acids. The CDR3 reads CASTGRRNTEAFF. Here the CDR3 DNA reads TGTGCCAGCACGGGGAGAAGGAACACTGAAGCTTTCTTT.

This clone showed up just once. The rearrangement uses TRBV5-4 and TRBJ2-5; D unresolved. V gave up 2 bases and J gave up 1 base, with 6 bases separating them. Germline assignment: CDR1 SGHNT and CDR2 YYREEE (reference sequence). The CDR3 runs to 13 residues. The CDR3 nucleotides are TGTGCCAGCAGCTTCGTGGCCCAAGAGACCCAGTACTTC. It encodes CASSFVAQETQYF.

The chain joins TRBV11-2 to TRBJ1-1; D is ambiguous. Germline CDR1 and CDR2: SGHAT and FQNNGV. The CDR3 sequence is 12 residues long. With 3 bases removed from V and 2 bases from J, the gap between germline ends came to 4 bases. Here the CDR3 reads CASSLLNTEAFF. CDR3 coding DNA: TGTGCCAGCAGCTTGTTAAACACTGAAGCTTTCTTT.

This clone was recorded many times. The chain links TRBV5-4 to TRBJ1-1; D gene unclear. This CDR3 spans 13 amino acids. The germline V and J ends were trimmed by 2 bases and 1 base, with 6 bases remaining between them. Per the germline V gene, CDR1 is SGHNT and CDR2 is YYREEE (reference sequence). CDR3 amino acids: CASSLTENTEAFF. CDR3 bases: TGTGCCAGCAGCTTAACAGAGAACACTGAAGCTTTCTTT.

The CDR3 protein is CASRSGRGIIGETQYF. The CDR3 DNA is TGTGCCAGCAGGTCGGGGCGGGGGATTATAGGGGAGACCCAGTACTTC. The genes are TRBV2 and TRBJ2-5; 7 bases fit TRBD2. Germline-derived CDR1 and CDR2 are SNHLY and FYNNEI. The CDR3 has 16 amino acids. Losses at the gene ends were 6 bases for V and 5 bases for J; bases not matched to a gene: 15.

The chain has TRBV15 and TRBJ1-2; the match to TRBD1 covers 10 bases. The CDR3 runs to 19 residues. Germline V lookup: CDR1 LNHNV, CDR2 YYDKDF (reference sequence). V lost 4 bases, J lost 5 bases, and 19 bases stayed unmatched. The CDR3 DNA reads TGTGCCACCAGCACTACCGTCGTAGTCAATCCGGGACAGGGGTATGGCTACACCTTC. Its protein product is CATSTTVVVNPGQGYGYTF.

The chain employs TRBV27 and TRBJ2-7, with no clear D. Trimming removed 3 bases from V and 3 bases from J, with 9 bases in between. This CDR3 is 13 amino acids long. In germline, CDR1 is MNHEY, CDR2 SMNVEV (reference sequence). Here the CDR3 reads CASSFGQRYEQYF. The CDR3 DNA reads TGTGCCAGCAGTTTTGGCCAGCGCTACGAGCAGTACTTC.

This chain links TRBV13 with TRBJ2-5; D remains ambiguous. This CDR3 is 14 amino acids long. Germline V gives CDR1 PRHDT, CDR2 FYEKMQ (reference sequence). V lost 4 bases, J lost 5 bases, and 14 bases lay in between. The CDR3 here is CASSSPWPRETQYF. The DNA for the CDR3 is TGTGCCAGCAGCTCCCCGTGGCCCAGGGAGACCCAGTACTTC.

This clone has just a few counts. The chain's CDR3 is CASSGQGPPSLQHF. The CDR3 region has the DNA TGTGCCAGCAGCGGGCAGGGGCCCCCCTCTCTCCAGCATTTT. This chain uses TRBV2 with TRBJ1-5; possibly TRBD1 for D (6 bases). Germline values: CDR1 SNHLY, CDR2 FYNNEI. The CDR3 has 14 amino acids. Trimming stripped 6 bases from V and 12 bases from J, with 21 bases between.

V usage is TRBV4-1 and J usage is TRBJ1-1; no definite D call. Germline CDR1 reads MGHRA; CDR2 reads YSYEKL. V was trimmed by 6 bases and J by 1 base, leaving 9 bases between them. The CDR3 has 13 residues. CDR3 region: CASSSTANTEAFF. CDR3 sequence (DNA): TGCGCCAGCAGTTCGACTGCGAACACTGAAGCTTTCTTT.

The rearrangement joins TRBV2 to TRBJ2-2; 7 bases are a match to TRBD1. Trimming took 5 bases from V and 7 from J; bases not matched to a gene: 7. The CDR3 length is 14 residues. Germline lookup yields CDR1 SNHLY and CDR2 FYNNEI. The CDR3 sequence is CASSPLQGIGELFF. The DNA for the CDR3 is TGTGCCAGCAGTCCCTTACAGGGGATCGGGGAGCTGTTTTTT. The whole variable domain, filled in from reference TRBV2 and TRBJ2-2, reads EPEVTQTPSHQVTQMGQEVILRCVPISNHLYFYWYRQILGQKVEFLVSFYNNEISEKSEIFDDQFSVERPDGSNFTLKIRSTKLEDSAMYFCASSPLQGIGELFFGEGSRLTVL.

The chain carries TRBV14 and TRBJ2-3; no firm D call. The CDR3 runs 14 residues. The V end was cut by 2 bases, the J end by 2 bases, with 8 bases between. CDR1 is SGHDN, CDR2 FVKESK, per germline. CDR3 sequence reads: CASSQIYLTDTQYF. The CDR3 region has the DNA TGTGCCAGCAGCCAAATCTACCTCACAGATACGCAGTATTTT.

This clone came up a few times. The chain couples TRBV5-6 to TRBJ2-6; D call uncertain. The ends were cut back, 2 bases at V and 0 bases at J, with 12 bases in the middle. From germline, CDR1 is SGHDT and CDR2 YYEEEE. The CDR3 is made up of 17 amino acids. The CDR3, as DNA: TGTGCCAGCAGCTTACTGTCCTCCCTCTCTGGGGCCAACGTCCTGACTTTC. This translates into CASSLLSSLSGANVLTF.